These T cell receptor beta chains were read from a single sample in a study of T cell responses to AZD1222 COVID-19 vaccine. Data came from immunoSEQ multiplex PCR; TCRdb stores just in-frame clones and leaves some out. The sample records about 76,000 clones, about 88% being singletons. The source material was peripheral blood, sampled on day 0 of AZD1222 vaccination. The origin of the receptors is an adult in good health. Both conserved end residues are part of each CDR3. D genes are given only for firm matches. Expanded clones are given a class, and other clones once, few, many or no size at all.

j_call clone_size d_call v_call cdr3_aa cdr3_nt
TRBJ1-5 NA TRBD1 TRBV18 CASSEGQGAYQPQHF TGTGCCAGCTCAGAGGGACAGGGGGCTTATCAGCCCCAGCATTTT
TRBJ1-2 NA NA TRBV3-1/TRBV3-2 CASSQGTGGDTF TGTGCCAGCAGCCAAGGAACAGGCGGCGACACCTTC
TRBJ2-1 NA NA TRBV2 CASSVTTYEQFF TGTGCCAGCAGTGTAACCACTTATGAGCAGTTCTTC
TRBJ1-5 NA NA TRBV5-5 CASSLVYSNQPQHF TGTGCCAGCAGCTTGGTATATAGCAATCAGCCCCAGCATTTT
TRBJ2-3 NA TRBD2 TRBV11-3 CASSRTSGTSSTDTQYF TGTGCCAGCAGCAGAACTAGCGGGACATCTAGCACAGATACGCAGTATTTT
TRBJ1-3 once NA TRBV7-8 CASSPRPAGNTIYF TGTGCCAGCAGCCCCCGCCCAGCGGGAAACACCATATATTTT
TRBJ2-1 NA NA TRBV19 CASSVLQAGEQFF TGTGCCAGTTCGGTCCTTCAAGCGGGTGAGCAGTTCTTC
TRBJ2-1 NA TRBD2 TRBV29-1 CRAGGLYNEQFF TGCAGGGCGGGGGGTTTATACAATGAGCAGTTCTTC
TRBJ2-6 NA NA TRBV7-6 CASSSASGANVLTF TGTGCCAGCAGCTCCGCCTCTGGGGCCAACGTCCTGACTTTC
TRBJ1-1 NA NA TRBV5-1 CASSPGGPNAEAFF TGCGCCAGCAGTCCGGGGGGACCCAACGCTGAAGCTTTCTTT
TRBJ2-4 NA NA TRBV2 CASSNTLAKNIQYF TGTGCCAGCAGTAACACTTTAGCCAAAAACATTCAGTACTTC
TRBJ2-1 NA NA TRBV27 CASSLWSYNEQFF TGTGCCAGCAGTTTATGGTCCTACAATGAGCAGTTCTTC
TRBJ2-5 NA NA TRBV3-1/TRBV3-2 CASSPFWLVRGRKETQYF TGTGCCAGCAGCCCCTTTTGGCTCGTACGGGGGAGAAAAGAGACCCAGTACTTC
TRBJ1-6 NA TRBD1 TRBV28 CASSRGDRIGISPLHF TGTGCCAGCAGTCGTGGGGACAGAATAGGGATTTCACCCCTCCACTTT
TRBJ2-3 NA NA TRBV12-3/TRBV12-4 CASRRIDTQYF TGTGCCAGCAGACGAATAGATACGCAGTATTTT